These 24 T cell receptor beta chains originate from one sample sequenced in a study of cytotoxic CD8 clonotypes in ibrutinib-treated CLL. The protocol was immunoSEQ multiplex PCR, while the TCRdb copy is restricted to in-frame clones and leaves out a portion. The repertoire has around 300,000 clones, roughly 80% of them found once; the top ten carry 5% to 7%. The sequencing used PBMCs, collected before ibrutinib treatment. The receptors come from a human donor with chronic lymphocytic leukemia.

CDR3 residues: CASSLVGTLGTEAFF. The CDR3 bases are TGTGCCAGCAGCTTGGTCGGGACCTTGGGGACTGAAGCTTTCTTT. V is TRBV5-4 and J is TRBJ1-1, with D tentatively TRBD1 (5 bases). The CDR3 has 15 amino acids. Trimming took off 0 bases at V and 5 bases at J, with 14 bases between the two ends. CDR1 is SGHNT and CDR2 is YYREEE in the germline V gene (reference sequence). The variable domain in full, completed from reference TRBV5-4 and TRBJ1-1, reads ETGVTQSPTHLIKTRGQQVTLRCSSQSGHNTVSWYQQALGQGPQFIFQYYREEENGRGNFPPRFSGLQFPNYSSELNVNALELDDSALYLCASSLVGTLGTEAFFGQGTRLTVV.

This chain uses TRBV5-1 with TRBJ2-2; no clear D. The V end lost 0 bases, the J end lost 4 bases, and 7 bases lay between the germline ends. Germline V gives CDR1 SGHRS, CDR2 YFSETQ. This CDR3 spans 14 amino acids. This CDR3 is CASSLAVATGELFF. CDR3 in DNA: TGCGCCAGCAGCTTGGCCGTTGCCACCGGGGAGCTGTTTTTT.

This clone was detected a few times. The chain recombines TRBV11-2 with TRBJ1-2; D is unresolved. The CDR3 loop spans 13 amino acids. The germline CDR1 and CDR2 sequences are SGHAT and FQNNGV. V dropped 2 bases and J dropped 4 bases, with 8 bases sitting between them. CDR3 sequence: CASSLSDGYGYTF. CDR3 DNA sequence: TGTGCCAGCAGCTTATCGGACGGCTATGGCTACACCTTC.

The gene calls are TRBV29-1 and TRBJ1-3; D remains ambiguous. V was shortened by 4 bases and J by 0 bases, with 4 bases between the two germline ends. In germline, CDR1 is SQVTM, CDR2 ANQGSEA. The CDR3 runs 12 residues. In DNA, the CDR3 is TGCAGCGTTGTCCCCTCTGGAAACACCATATATTTT. Residues: CSVVPSGNTIYF.

This chain links TRBV10-3 with TRBJ2-3; 8 nucleotides align to TRBD1. The V gene end was trimmed by 3 bases and the J gene end by 2 bases; junction bases not matched to a gene: 4. This CDR3 is built from 15 residues. Germline V gene data show CDR1 as ENHRY and CDR2 as SYGVKD. CDR3 DNA: TGTGCCATCAGTGAACGGGACAGGTACACAGATACGCAGTATTTT. It codes for CAISERDRYTDTQYF.

The genes are TRBV4-2 and TRBJ2-1; possibly TRBD2 for D (6 bases). Germline CDR1 is LGHNA and CDR2 is YNFKEQ. CDR3 length equals 16 residues. Trimming left V 1 base short and J 3 bases short, with 13 bases between. As DNA, the CDR3 is TGTGCCAGCAGCCAAGGAACGGGACTCTTCTACAATGAGCAGTTCTTC. Translating it yields CASSQGTGLFYNEQFF.

V usage is TRBV25-1 and J usage is TRBJ1-1; maybe TRBD1 (6 bases). The CDR3 extends over 14 amino acids. Germline V gene data show CDR1 as MGHDK and CDR2 as SYGVNS. Between the trimmed V and J ends, which lost 2 bases and 5 bases, there was a span of 12 bases. CDR3 DNA sequence: TGTGCCAGCAGTGAAGAGTGGGGGCGGACTGAAGCTTTCTTT. Amino acids: CASSEEWGRTEAFF.

This rearrangement joins TRBV27 to TRBJ2-5; TRBD2 might be the D (6 bases). CDR3 size: 14 residues. V lost 10 bases and J lost 5, with 20 bases in between. Germline CDR1 reads MNHEY; CDR2 reads SMNVEV (reference sequence). For the CDR3, the DNA is TGTGCCACCTCCTCCGGAGGGGCGGGTGAGACCCAGTACTTC. Translating it yields CATSSGGAGETQYF.

This clone was recorded a few times. The chain combines TRBV28 with TRBJ1-1, with D possibly matching TRBD1 (5 bases). CDR1 is MDHEN and CDR2 is SYDVKM in the germline V gene. The CDR3 spans 13 residues. V was trimmed by 3 bases and J by 2 bases, leaving 7 bases between them. This CDR3 reads CASSLGPNTEAFF. The CDR3 nucleotides read TGTGCCAGCAGTTTGGGACCAAACACTGAAGCTTTCTTT.

V usage is TRBV5-8 and J usage is TRBJ2-1; weak D call: TRBD2 (6 bases). Germline CDR1 reads SGHTS; CDR2 reads YDEGEE. V gave up 4 bases and J gave up 8 bases, with 16 bases separating them. This CDR3 is built from 14 residues. CDR3 sequence reads: CASSRRDRHYEQFF. The CDR3 region has the DNA TGTGCCAGCAGCCGGCGGGACCGTCACTATGAGCAGTTCTTC.

In this sample, this clone turned up a few times. V gene TRBV5-4 combines with J gene TRBJ1-5, with no clear D. In germline, CDR1 is SGHNT, CDR2 YYREEE (reference sequence). V was shortened by 6 bases and J by 11 bases, with 18 bases between the two germline ends. The CDR3 spans 13 residues. The CDR3 spells CASIWQVLLAQHF. DNA of the CDR3: TGTGCCAGCATCTGGCAGGTCCTATTGGCCCAGCATTTT.

This chain links TRBV7-6 with TRBJ2-3; D not certain. Per germline, CDR1 SGHVS and CDR2 FNYEAQ. Trimming took 4 bases from V and 3 from J, leaving 11 bases between them. CDR3 size: 14 residues. For the CDR3, the DNA is TGTGCCAGCAGCTACCTCGTGGGGACAGATACGCAGTATTTT. Encoded protein: CASSYLVGTDTQYF.

The rearrangement uses TRBV11-2 and TRBJ1-1; TRBD1 matches at 10 bases. This CDR3 is 17 amino acids long. Germline loops: CDR1 SGHAT, CDR2 FQNNGV. Germline trimming cut 5 bases from V and 4 bases from J; bases unmatched to any gene: 13. The chain's CDR3 is CASSITGTGDMGTEAFF. The CDR3 bases are TGTGCCAGCAGCATTACCGGGACAGGGGACATGGGCACTGAAGCTTTCTTT.

V is TRBV29-1 and J is TRBJ1-1, with 7 bases that match TRBD1. Germline assignment: CDR1 SQVTM and CDR2 ANQGSEA. The CDR3 length is 13 residues. J lost 1 base, V lost 7 bases, and 6 bases had no gene match. The CDR3 region is CSAAQGTNTEAFF. The CDR3 nucleotides read TGCAGCGCTGCACAGGGGACGAACACTGAAGCTTTCTTT.

This clone was observed a handful of times. CDR3 in amino acids: CASRTGQRNTEAFF. The CDR3 coding sequence is TGTGCCAGCAGGACGGGACAGCGGAACACTGAAGCTTTCTTT. The chain employs TRBV27 and TRBJ1-1; TRBD1 matches 7 bases. This CDR3 has 14 residues. Per the germline V gene, CDR1 is MNHEY and CDR2 is SMNVEV (reference sequence). J gave up 1 base and V 6 bases, and 5 bases lay outside the gene matches.

Of note for this clone: Since a much larger clone is just one base distant, this may be a read error. Additional DNA sequences in this sample encode the identical CDR3. This rearrangement joins TRBV5-4 to TRBJ1-1; the match to TRBD1 covers 7 bases. The CDR3 is 13 amino acids. J gave up 2 bases and V 3 bases, and 1 base lay outside the gene matches. Germline V lookup: CDR1 SGHNT, CDR2 YYREEE (reference sequence). In nucleotides, the CDR3 is TGTGCCAGCAGCTGGGACAGAAACACTGAAGCTTTCTTT. Residues: CASSWDRNTEAFF.

The chain has TRBV4-1 and TRBJ2-3; 7 bases agree with TRBD2. This CDR3 contains 17 residues. The germline CDR1 and CDR2 sequences are MGHRA and YSYEKL. The V and J ends lost 4 bases and 8 bases, in that order; junction bases with no gene match: 18. The CDR3 loop reads CASSPPFGGTRRGTQYF. For the CDR3, the DNA is TGCGCCAGCAGCCCCCCCTTCGGGGGGACCCGGCGGGGTACGCAGTATTTT.

The chain is built from TRBV5-6 and TRBJ2-7, with D possibly being TRBD2 (6 bases). V shed 4 bases and J shed 5 bases, with 16 bases lying between them. There are 14 residues in the CDR3. CDR1 and CDR2 (germline): SGHDT, YYEEEE. Here the CDR3 DNA reads TGTGCCAGCAGCGCGACCGGGAGCGCTAACGAGCAGTACTTC. Its protein product is CASSATGSANEQYF.

The chain is built from TRBV28 and TRBJ1-5; 8 positions agree with TRBD1. After removal of 6 bases from V and 5 bases from J, the junction contained 6 bases not matched to a gene. Germline V lookup: CDR1 MDHEN, CDR2 SYDVKM. The CDR3 consists of 14 residues. The CDR3 reads CASSPGTGHQPQHF. Written as DNA, the CDR3 is TGTGCCAGCAGCCCAGGGACAGGTCATCAGCCCCAGCATTTT.

This chain uses TRBV6-5 with TRBJ2-7, with D perhaps matching TRBD1 (6 bases). V lost 7 bases and J lost 3, with 19 bases in between. The CDR3 consists of 15 residues. Per germline, CDR1 MNHEY and CDR2 SVGAGI. The CDR3 here is CASNPTPGQIYEQYF. The CDR3 coding sequence is TGTGCCAGCAACCCGACCCCCGGACAGATCTACGAGCAGTACTTC.

The V call is TRBV10-3, the J call TRBJ2-1; 12 nucleotides match TRBD2. The V segment lost 8 bases and the J segment 9 bases; nucleotides outside the gene matches: 11. The CDR3 extends over 15 amino acids. The V gene's germline CDR1 is ENHRY and CDR2 SYGVKD. In nucleotides, the CDR3 is TGTGCCATCGGATTACTAGCGGGAGGATTCGCTGAGCAGTTCTTC. Translated: CAIGLLAGGFAEQFF.

This chain's CDR3 is CASSKGTGAAAFF. In nucleotides, the CDR3 is TGTGCCAGCAGTAAGGGGACAGGGGCGGCGGCTTTCTTT. This chain connects TRBV27 to TRBJ1-1; 10 nucleotides agree with TRBD1. The CDR3 totals 13 residues. Germline CDR1 is MNHEY and CDR2 is SMNVEV (reference sequence). Trimming took 5 bases from V and 11 from J; bases not matched to a gene: 8.

The V and J genes are TRBV11-2 and TRBJ1-5; D is ambiguous. CDR1 is SGHAT and CDR2 is FQNNGV in the germline V gene. The V end was cut by 2 bases, the J end by 4 bases, with 6 bases between. CDR3 length: 13 amino acids. The CDR3 protein is CASSLHMNQPQHF. The DNA of the CDR3 is TGTGCCAGCAGCTTACATATGAATCAGCCCCAGCATTTT.

Details on this clone: Different DNA sequences within this sample yield the same CDR3. The chain combines TRBV27 with TRBJ1-2; TRBD1 aligns across 7 bases. V dropped 1 base and J dropped 4; count of bases not matched to a gene: 3. The CDR3 is made up of 14 amino acids. Germline CDR1 is MNHEY and CDR2 is SMNVEV (reference sequence). The CDR3 spells CASSLFPGGYGYTF. DNA of the CDR3: TGTGCCAGCAGTTTATTCCCAGGGGGCTATGGCTACACCTTC.